This is a list of T cell receptor beta chains from one sample in a study of T cells in Graves' hyperthyroidism and ophthalmopathy. One entry per CDR3 protein, called by TCRdb with MiXCR from the multiplex PCR reads. Here the sample spans 37,000 or so distinct CDR3 sequences, roughly half being singletons. The sequencing sample was made of blood. These receptor sequences come from a man aged 35 to 55 with Graves' ophthalmopathy. CDR3s include the opening cysteine and the closing phenylalanine or tryptophan. Fields, in order: clone size, D gene, J gene, V gene, CDR3 protein, CDR3 DNA. A D gene is named only where the DNA matches it firmly. Some rows mark clone size as missing; the rest say once, few, many or name a class of expanded clone.

>many|TRBD2|TRBJ2-6|TRBV20-1
CSAELRGAGANVLTF
TGCAGTGCGGAACTTCGGGGGGCTGGGGCCAACGTCCTGACTTTC
>many|TRBD1|TRBJ1-4|TRBV27
CASSTTGGTNEKLFF
TGTGCCAGCAGTACCACAGGGGGCACTAATGAAAAACTGTTTTTT
>NA|NA|TRBJ2-5|TRBV2
CASSESFGNQPQYF
TGTGCCAGCAGTGAAAGTTTCGGGAATCAGCCCCAGTACTTC
>once|NA|TRBJ2-3|TRBV2
CAGRANGLYF
TGTGCCGGCAGAGCAAACGGACTTTATTTT
>NA|TRBD1|TRBJ1-2|TRBV5-1
CASSSLTGADGYTF
TGCGCCAGCAGCTCCCTGACAGGGGCCGATGGCTACACCTTC
>many|TRBD1|TRBJ1-6|TRBV11-2
CASSRDRGYSPLHF
TGTGCCAGCAGTCGGGACAGGGGCTATTCACCCCTCCACTTT
>NA|NA|TRBJ2-5|TRBV6-2/TRBV6-3
CASKGFKGNTGETQYF
TGTGCCAGCAAAGGCTTCAAAGGGAACACCGGGGAGACCCAGTACTTC
>many|TRBD2|TRBJ2-1|TRBV29-1
CSAPRSGGASGEQFF
TGCAGCGCCCCGAGGAGCGGGGGGGCCTCGGGCGAGCAGTTCTTC
>NA|TRBD1|TRBJ1-2|TRBV7-8
CASSPDRASGNTF
TGTGCCAGCAGCCCAGACAGGGCCTCTGGAAACACCTTC
>many|NA|TRBJ2-7|TRBV9
CASSPGPSSYEQYF
TGTGCCAGCAGCCCTGGACCGAGCTCCTACGAGCAGTACTTC
>many|NA|TRBJ2-2|TRBV6-1
CASSLGGTRSGELFF
TGTGCCAGCAGCCTAGGCGGGACGCGAAGCGGGGAGCTGTTTTTT
>NA|TRBD2|TRBJ2-1|TRBV6-5
CASSKLKREGLATNEQFF
TGTGCCAGCAGTAAACTCAAGCGGGAGGGGCTAGCAACGAATGAGCAGTTCTTC
>many|NA|TRBJ1-1|TRBV27
CASGLRMNTEAFF
TGTGCCAGCGGCCTGCGTATGAACACTGAAGCTTTCTTT
>NA|NA|TRBJ2-5|TRBV29-1
CSVGASQETQYF
TGCAGCGTTGGGGCGAGCCAAGAGACCCAGTACTTC
>many|NA|TRBJ1-6|TRBV28
CASSLGSSYNSPLHF
TGTGCCAGCAGTTTAGGGAGCTCCTATAATTCACCCCTCCACTTT
>NA|NA|TRBJ1-5|TRBV25-1
CARRSRGNQPQHF
TGTGCCAGGAGGTCAAGGGGAAATCAGCCCCAGCATTTT
>NA|NA|TRBJ2-7|TRBV7-9
CASIPGYTGEQYF
TGTGCCAGCATCCCTGGGTACACCGGGGAGCAGTACTTC
>many|NA|TRBJ2-3|TRBV14
CASSQGGPRADTQYF
TGTGCCAGCAGCCAAGGGGGGCCAAGGGCAGATACGCAGTATTTT
>once|TRBD2|TRBJ2-1|TRBV9
CASSAIAGVSYSEQFF
TGTGCCAGCAGCGCGATAGCGGGGGTTTCCTACAGCGAGCAGTTCTTC
>many|NA|TRBJ2-5|TRBV6-1
CASSDGRSIQETQYF
TGTGCCAGCAGTGACGGACGGTCGATCCAAGAGACCCAGTACTTC
>many|NA|TRBJ2-3|TRBV12-3/TRBV12-4
CASTTRGPRGTDTQYF
TGTGCCAGCACCACCCGGGGGCCCAGGGGCACAGATACGCAGTATTTT
>NA|TRBD2|TRBJ2-7|TRBV20-1
CSAIGTSGRNEQYF
TGCAGTGCTATTGGGACTAGCGGCAGGAACGAGCAGTACTTC
>NA|TRBD2|TRBJ2-1|TRBV7-4
CASSPKGGGGPWRLEQFF
TGTGCTAGCAGCCCTAAGGGGGGCGGGGGGCCGTGGCGGTTAGAGCAGTTCTTC
>NA|NA|TRBJ2-1|TRBV7-3
CASSLGVPGNYEQFF
TGTGCCAGCAGCTTGGGGGTGCCGGGGAACTATGAGCAGTTCTTC
>many|NA|TRBJ2-2|TRBV10-3
CAISEGGGSGELFF
TGTGCCATCAGTGAGGGAGGGGGTAGCGGGGAGCTGTTTTTT
>many|NA|TRBJ1-1|TRBV6-4
CASSDSRYTEAFF
TGTGCCAGCAGTGACTCCCGGTACACTGAAGCTTTCTTT
>many|NA|TRBJ2-1|TRBV18
CASSPSNGENEQFF
TGTGCCAGCTCACCTTCGAACGGGGAGAATGAGCAGTTCTTC
>many|NA|TRBJ1-2|TRBV12-3/TRBV12-4
CASSPQGFNYGYTF
TGTGCCAGCAGTCCACAGGGTTTTAACTATGGCTACACCTTC
>many|TRBD2|TRBJ2-2|TRBV7-9
CASSAGRGSTGELFF
TGTGCCAGCAGCGCGGGACGCGGGAGTACCGGGGAGCTGTTTTTT
>many|NA|TRBJ2-7|TRBV20-1
CSARDGGGSNYEQYF
TGCAGTGCTAGAGATGGGGGTGGCAGCAACTACGAGCAGTACTTC
>NA|TRBD2|TRBJ2-7|TRBV20-1
CSARPSGGFYEQYF
TGCAGTGCTAGGCCTAGCGGGGGATTTTACGAGCAGTACTTC
>medium-sized|NA|TRBJ2-1|TRBV10-1
CASSARSYNEQFF
TGCGCCAGCAGTGCCCGATCCTACAATGAGCAGTTCTTC
>many|TRBD1|TRBJ2-2|TRBV6-5
CASSQRGGALFF
TGTGCCAGCAGTCAGAGAGGGGGCGCGCTGTTTTTT
>many|NA|TRBJ2-2|TRBV3-1
CASRSRGGNTGELFF
TGTGCCAGCCGGTCACGGGGCGGGAACACCGGGGAGCTGTTTTTT
>many|TRBD2|TRBJ2-2|TRBV7-3
CASSRTSGNTGELFF
TGTGCCAGCAGCAGGACTAGCGGTAACACCGGGGAGCTGTTTTTT
>many|TRBD1|TRBJ2-2|TRBV5-1
CASSPGTGGGELFF
TGCGCCAGCAGCCCCGGGACAGGTGGCGGGGAGCTGTTTTTT
>many|TRBD1|TRBJ2-7|TRBV28
CASSFNQRGLSADEQYF
TGTGCCAGCAGCTTCAACCAGAGGGGGCTAAGCGCGGACGAGCAGTACTTC
>many|NA|TRBJ2-1|TRBV5-1
CASSRILARSYNEQFF
TGCGCCAGCAGCCGAATCCTAGCGAGGTCCTACAATGAGCAGTTCTTC
>NA|NA|TRBJ1-4|TRBV6-5
CASRGTNEKLFF
TGTGCCAGCCGGGGAACTAATGAAAAACTGTTTTTT
>NA|NA|TRBJ2-5|TRBV20-1
CSARGVGLETQYF
TGCAGTGCTAGAGGGGTGGGGTTAGAGACCCAGTACTTC
>NA|NA|TRBJ1-5|TRBV20-1
CSAFSGRGHEHF
TGCAGTGCTTTCAGCGGGAGAGGCCACGAGCATTTT
>few|NA|TRBJ2-7|TRBV10-3
CAMAPGPPTYYEQYF
TGTGCCATGGCCCCGGGACCGCCTACTTACTACGAGCAGTACTTC
>few|TRBD2|TRBJ2-3|TRBV20-1
CSAGTSGTDTQYF
TGCAGTGCAGGGACTAGCGGCACAGATACGCAGTATTTT
>NA|TRBD2|TRBJ2-7|TRBV5-4
CASFLKTSGSSYEQYF
TGTGCCAGCTTCCTTAAGACCAGCGGGAGCTCCTACGAGCAGTACTTC